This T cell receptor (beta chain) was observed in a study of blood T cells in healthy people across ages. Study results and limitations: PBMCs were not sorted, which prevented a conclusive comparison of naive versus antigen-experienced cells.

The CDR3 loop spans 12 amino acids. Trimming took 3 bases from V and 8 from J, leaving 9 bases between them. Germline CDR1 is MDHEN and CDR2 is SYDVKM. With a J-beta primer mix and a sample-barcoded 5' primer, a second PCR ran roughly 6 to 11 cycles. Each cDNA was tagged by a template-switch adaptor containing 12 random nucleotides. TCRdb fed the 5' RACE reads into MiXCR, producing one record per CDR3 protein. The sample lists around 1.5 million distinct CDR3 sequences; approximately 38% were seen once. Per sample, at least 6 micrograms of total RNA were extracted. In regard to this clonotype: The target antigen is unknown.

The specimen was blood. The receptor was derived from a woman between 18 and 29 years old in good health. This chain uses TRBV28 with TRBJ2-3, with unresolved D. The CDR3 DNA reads TGTGCCAGCAGTTTGGTGGCAGCTACGCAGTATTTT. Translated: CASSLVAATQYF.